This entry concerns a single T cell receptor (beta chain). The target antigen is unknown. The sample is drawn from a study of cytomegalovirus exposure and HLA in healthy donors. Overall study: Sequencing of 150 million to 200 million T cells in an earlier analysis found 120 million or so unique TCR beta sequences.

The PCR made use of 60 Vbeta and 13 Jbeta primers. Original processing notes: A later analysis counted approximately 88 million unique TCR beta chains, 10 million to 12 million shared. The method was immunoSEQ multiplex PCR; TCRdb's version includes in-frame clones alone and lacks a portion of them. V and J calls and clone size are copied from that table; D and trimming were computed from the DNA. The sample shows about 130,000 clones, roughly four fifths of them seen only once. The CDR3 length is 19 residues. Germline CDR1 and CDR2: LNHNV and YYDKDF (reference sequence). The V gene end was trimmed by 0 bases and the J gene end by 6 bases; junction bases not matched to a gene: 18. Study results and limitations: Previous analysis showed most TCR beta V segments were productive about 87% or about 30% of the time.

V and J are TRBV15 and TRBJ1-2; 8 nucleotides align to TRBD1. Sequencing was carried out using PBMCs. This receptor was obtained from a woman aged 45-65 years in good health and CMV-seropositive. The CDR3 here is CATSRDMWQGAMGQNGYTF. The CDR3 DNA follows: TGTGCCACCAGCAGAGATATGTGGCAGGGGGCAATGGGTCAGAATGGCTACACCTTC. Full variable domain (outside the CDR3, taken from reference TRBV15 and TRBJ1-2): DAMVIQNPRYQVTQFGKPVTLSCSQTLNHNVMYWYQQKSSQAPKLLFHYYDKDFNNEADTPDNFQSRRPNTSFCFLDIRSPGLGDTAMYLCATSRDMWQGAMGQNGYTFGSGTRLTVV.